This entry lists 10 T cell receptor beta chains sequenced from one sample in a study of blood T cell repertoires in COVID-19. The table came from immunoSEQ multiplex PCR; TCRdb's copy has only in-frame clones and leaves some out. The sample records tens of thousands of clones, around 83% being singletons. The source material was peripheral blood. These receptors were taken from a man between 25 and 39 years old with COVID-19, enrolled during active disease.

The chain links TRBV18 to TRBJ2-3; the match to TRBD2 covers 8 bases. The CDR3 spans 16 residues. Trimming at V came to 3 bases and at J to 0 bases, leaving 5 bases not matched to a gene. Germline V gives CDR1 KGHSH, CDR2 LQKENI. The CDR3 nucleotides are TGTGCCAGCTCACCTTCGGCTAGCGGGAGCACAGATACGCAGTATTTT. It specifies CASSPSASGSTDTQYF.

In this sample, this clone turned up once. This rearrangement joins TRBV9 to TRBJ1-1; D is possibly TRBD1 (6 bases). Germline CDR1 and CDR2: SGDLS and YYNGEE. CDR3 length equals 16 residues. V was shortened by 0 bases and J by 5 bases, with 17 bases between the two germline ends. CDR3 region: CASSVGEVRGRTEAFF. The CDR3 nucleotides are TGTGCCAGCAGCGTAGGAGAAGTCAGGGGTCGGACTGAAGCTTTCTTT.

The chain couples TRBV14 to TRBJ2-1; D may be TRBD2 (6 bases). Germline assignment: CDR1 SGHDN and CDR2 FVKESK. The length of the CDR3 is 16 residues. Trimming left V 4 bases short and J 3 bases short, with 16 bases between. CDR3 sequence reads: CASSPSTRDFYNEQFF. CDR3 in DNA: TGTGCCAGCAGCCCCTCAACTAGGGACTTCTACAATGAGCAGTTCTTC.

This clone was found once. The chain is built from TRBV7-8 and TRBJ2-1; 11 bases agree with TRBD2. After removal of 8 bases from V and 3 bases from J, the junction contained 6 bases not matched to a gene. Germline CDR1 reads SGHVS; CDR2 reads FQNEAQ. CDR3 length: 15 residues. CDR3 region: CASLLGTSGYNEQFF. The CDR3 DNA reads as TGTGCCAGCCTTCTGGGGACTAGCGGCTACAATGAGCAGTTCTTC. The variable domain in full, completed from reference TRBV7-8 and TRBJ2-1, reads GAGVSQSPRYKVAKRGQDVALRCDPISGHVSLFWYQQALGQGPEFLTYFQNEAQLDKSGLPSDRFFAERPEGSVSTLKIQRTQQEDSAVYLCASLLGTSGYNEQFFGPGTRLTVL.

V usage is TRBV27 and J usage is TRBJ2-7; TRBD1 is a possible D gene (5 bases). The CDR3 length is 16 residues. Trimming stripped 3 bases from V and 2 bases from J, with 17 bases between. Germline CDR1 MNHEY, CDR2 SMNVEV (reference sequence). CDR3 sequence (DNA): TGTGCCAGCAGTTTCGGTCTATTGACAGTCGCCTACGAGCAGTACTTC. It yields the protein CASSFGLLTVAYEQYF.

The V and J genes are TRBV2 and TRBJ1-2; 8 bases are a match to TRBD1. V lost 6 bases to trimming and J lost 1 base; unmatched junction nucleotides: 7. From germline, CDR1 is SNHLY and CDR2 FYNNEI. The CDR3 totals 15 residues. This CDR3 is CASRGGQARNYGYTF. DNA of the CDR3: TGTGCCAGCAGGGGGGGACAGGCACGTAACTATGGCTACACCTTC.

This chain joins TRBV28 and TRBJ2-5; TRBD2 matches 8 bases. Germline-derived CDR1 and CDR2 are MDHEN and SYDVKM. Trimming removed 3 bases from V and 7 bases from J; junction bases left unmatched: 10. CDR3 length: 15 residues. The CDR3 loop is CASSFIKAGGATQYF. The CDR3 bases are TGTGCCAGCAGTTTCATCAAGGCGGGAGGAGCGACCCAGTACTTC. Full variable domain (outside the CDR3, taken from reference TRBV28 and TRBJ2-5): DVKVTQSSRYLVKRTGEKVFLECVQDMDHENMFWYRQDPGLGLRLIYFSYDVKMKEKGDIPEGYSVSREKKERFSLILESASTNQTSMYLCASSFIKAGGATQYFGPGTRLLVL.

This chain links TRBV4-1 with TRBJ2-1, with TRBD2 matching 12 bases. With V trimmed by 7 bases and J by 8 bases, 21 bases remained unmatched. Germline V gene lookup returns CDR1 MGHRA and CDR2 YSYEKL. The CDR3 contains 19 residues. The CDR3 bases are TGCGCCAGCACCAATAGGGTGCGAACCCCGGGACTAGCGGGCTATGAGCAGTTCTTC. Its translation: CASTNRVRTPGLAGYEQFF.

For the CDR3, the DNA is TGTGCCAGCAGTGAAGCCCGGAGTTCAAGAGGCTACACCTTC. This gives the protein CASSEARSSRGYTF. The genes are TRBV6-1 and TRBJ1-2; D is unclear. This CDR3 is built from 14 residues. CDR1 and CDR2 (germline): MNHNS, SASEGT. V was shortened by 0 bases and J by 8 bases, with 13 bases between the two germline ends.

This chain joins TRBV27 and TRBJ1-1; 7 nucleotides line up with TRBD1. The V and J ends lost 5 bases and 2 bases, in that order; junction bases with no gene match: 5. The CDR3 covers 14 residues. Germline assignment: CDR1 MNHEY and CDR2 SMNVEV (reference sequence). The CDR3 DNA is TGTGCCAGCAGTAGAGGGACAGTTAACACTGAAGCTTTCTTT. Translating it yields CASSRGTVNTEAFF.